Following are 27 T cell receptor beta chains from one sample sequenced in a study of T cell repertoires in cytomegalovirus infection. TCRdb reprocessed the reads with MiXCR, giving one entry per CDR3 protein. The table lists fewer than 550,000 distinct CDR3 sequences, roughly 10% of them singletons. The source material was PBMCs. Every receptor here comes from a human donor in good health (CMV status not recorded). Some clones in this sample may be carry-over from other donors' samples.

This clonotype was detected many times. The rearrangement links TRBV7-2 to TRBJ1-2; 8 nucleotides agree with TRBD1. The CDR3 is made up of 15 amino acids. Unmatched junction bases numbered 7, after V lost 2 bases and J lost 5 bases. CDR1 and CDR2 from the germline V gene are SGHTA and FQGNSA. The DNA for the CDR3 is TGTGCCAGCAGCTTATTCGCAGGGGGCGATTATGGCTACACCTTC. Amino acid sequence: CASSLFAGGDYGYTF.

V gene TRBV28 combines with J gene TRBJ1-5; 9 bases match TRBD1. Germline lookup yields CDR1 MDHEN and CDR2 SYDVKM. There are 17 residues in the CDR3. V trimming: 3 bases; J trimming: 8 bases; junction bases outside the gene matches: 14. The CDR3 DNA is TGTGCCAGCAGTTTTATAAAGGGGACAGGGAAGCCGGAGCCCCAGCATTTT. It yields the protein CASSFIKGTGKPEPQHF.

This clonotype was detected only a few times. The chain recombines TRBV27 with TRBJ1-1; 10 positions agree with TRBD1. In germline, CDR1 is MNHEY, CDR2 SMNVEV (reference sequence). The CDR3 has 12 residues. With V trimmed by 8 bases and J by 7 bases, 4 bases remained unmatched. CDR3 in amino acids: CASRTGGNEAFF. For the CDR3, the DNA is TGTGCCAGCCGGACAGGGGGGAATGAAGCTTTCTTT.

This clonotype appeared many times. The CDR3 region has the DNA TGTGCCAGCTCACCGACTAGCGGGAGCTACGAGCAGTACTTC. Encoded protein: CASSPTSGSYEQYF. The rearrangement links TRBV18 to TRBJ2-7; 12 nucleotides line up with TRBD2. J lost 3 bases, V lost 3 bases, and 0 bases had no gene match. This CDR3 has 14 amino acids. Looked up from germline, CDR1 is KGHSH and CDR2 is LQKENI.

This clonotype was seen ten or more times. V usage is TRBV4-2 and J usage is TRBJ2-7; D remains ambiguous. CDR3 size: 12 residues. Deletions cut 2 bases from V and 2 bases from J, with 4 bases between. The germline CDR1 and CDR2 sequences are LGHNA and YNFKEQ. For the CDR3, the DNA is TGTGCCAGCAGCCAACCCGCCTACGAGCAGTACTTC. Translation: CASSQPAYEQYF.

This clonotype was seen ten or more times. The rearrangement joins TRBV6-5 to TRBJ2-1, with 12 bases lining up with TRBD2. Trimming at V came to 2 bases and at J to 9 bases, leaving 5 bases not matched to a gene. The germline V gene encodes CDR1 MNHEY and CDR2 SVGAGI. The CDR3 runs 15 residues. The DNA of the CDR3 is TGTGCCAGCAGTTACAGGACTAGCGGGGAGGGTGAGCAGTTCTTC. Encoded protein: CASSYRTSGEGEQFF.

This clonotype was detected ten times or more. In DNA, the CDR3 is TGTGCCAGCAGTCCCCCCGAGGTCACAGATACGCAGTATTTT. Translated, it gives CASSPPEVTDTQYF. The chain combines TRBV2 with TRBJ2-3; no definite D call. The germline V gene encodes CDR1 SNHLY and CDR2 FYNNEI. This CDR3 has 14 amino acids. Trimming stripped 5 bases from V and 2 bases from J, with 11 bases between.

This chain joins TRBV20-1 and TRBJ1-6, with D unresolved. Looked up from germline, CDR1 is DFQATT and CDR2 is SNEGSKA (reference sequence). This CDR3 contains 14 residues. Trimming pared 3 bases from V and 11 bases from J, leaving 17 bases between. The CDR3 DNA is TGCAGTGCTAGGGCAGATTACCTGGGGACACCCCTCCACTTT. Translated, it gives CSARADYLGTPLHF.

This clonotype was counted many times. The chain couples TRBV7-9 to TRBJ2-5; 9 bases match TRBD1. V shed 5 bases and J 3 bases; nucleotides not matched to a gene: 7. The CDR3 contains 15 residues. Germline assignment: CDR1 SEHNR and CDR2 FQNEAQ (reference sequence). DNA of the CDR3: TGTGCCAGCAGCGCCTGGACAGGGGAGGAAGAGACCCAGTACTTC. Amino acid sequence: CASSAWTGEEETQYF.

Many counts were recorded for this clonotype. The chain employs TRBV7-6 and TRBJ2-1, with D unclear. V lost 5 bases and J 2 bases, leaving 7 bases between the germline ends. Germline V gene lookup returns CDR1 SGHVS and CDR2 FNYEAQ. The CDR3 spans 13 residues. The DNA of the CDR3 is TGTGCCAGCAGCCCTCGCCCCTACAATGAGCAGTTCTTC. Translated: CASSPRPYNEQFF.

The sample holds many counts of this clonotype. The CDR3 nucleotides are TGTGCCAGCAGCCCGACTAGCCCCCAAGAGACCCAGTACTTC. Protein sequence: CASSPTSPQETQYF. This chain joins TRBV7-9 and TRBJ2-5; 7 positions agree with TRBD2. Germline loops: CDR1 SEHNR, CDR2 FQNEAQ (reference sequence). Losses at the gene ends were 5 bases for V and 1 base for J; bases not matched to a gene: 4. This CDR3 region has 14 residues.

J is TRBJ2-3 and V is TRBV5-6; D gene ambiguous. This CDR3 region has 13 residues. The V end lost 4 bases, the J end lost 2 bases, and 8 bases lay between the germline ends. The germline CDR1 and CDR2 sequences are SGHDT and YYEEEE. The CDR3 is CASSTTFTDTQYF. In DNA, the CDR3 is TGTGCCAGCAGCACCACTTTCACAGATACGCAGTATTTT.

In this sample, this clonotype turned up a few times. A read error may be the cause here, since a much bigger clone is one base away. The chain links TRBV7-9 to TRBJ1-2, with D possibly being TRBD1 (5 bases). This CDR3 comprises 13 residues. The germline V gene has CDR1 SEHNR and CDR2 FQNEAQ (reference sequence). Trimming removed 5 bases at V and 1 base at J, with 8 bases between. The CDR3 protein is CASSQTVNYGYTF. DNA of the CDR3: TGTGCCAGCAGCCAGACAGTTAACTATGGCTACACCTTC.

This clonotype showed up many times. This chain connects TRBV4-1 to TRBJ2-1; 7 positions agree with TRBD1. The CDR3 has 15 residues. J lost 2 bases, V lost 8 bases, and 9 bases had no gene match. In germline, CDR1 is MGHRA, CDR2 YSYEKL. The CDR3 reads CASGKQGSPYNEQFF. The CDR3 coding sequence is TGCGCCAGCGGGAAACAGGGGTCCCCCTACAATGAGCAGTTCTTC.

V gene TRBV5-5 combines with J gene TRBJ1-2, with 11 bases fitting TRBD1. CDR3 length: 16 amino acids. The V segment lost 0 bases and the J segment 6 bases; nucleotides outside the gene matches: 7. Germline CDR1 reads SGHKS; CDR2 reads YYEKEE (reference sequence). CDR3 residues: CASSLVPWDRGNGYTF. In nucleotides, the CDR3 is TGTGCCAGCAGCTTGGTTCCCTGGGACAGGGGGAATGGCTACACCTTC.

This clonotype was counted a few times. V and J are TRBV7-8 and TRBJ2-3; D remains ambiguous. V dropped 8 bases and J dropped 6 bases, with 6 bases sitting between them. CDR1 and CDR2 (germline): SGHVS, FQNEAQ. This CDR3 is built from 10 residues. CDR3: CASAGDTQYF. Written as DNA, the CDR3 is TGTGCCAGCGCTGGGGATACGCAGTATTTT.

This clonotype came up many times. V usage is TRBV27 and J usage is TRBJ2-2; 8 positions agree with TRBD1. Trimming removed 6 bases from V and 6 bases from J; junction bases left unmatched: 9. This CDR3 contains 15 residues. Germline loops: CDR1 MNHEY, CDR2 SMNVEV (reference sequence). CDR3 sequence reads: CASRRGQVGPGELFF. DNA for the CDR3: TGTGCCAGCAGGCGGGGACAGGTGGGGCCCGGGGAGCTGTTTTTT.

V gene TRBV19 combines with J gene TRBJ1-1; weak D call: TRBD1 (5 bases). CDR1 and CDR2 from the germline V gene are LNHDA and SQIVND (reference sequence). The CDR3 is 14 residues long. V lost 3 bases to trimming and J lost 6 bases, with 14 bases between them. The CDR3 spells CASSIDQGGAEAFF. CDR3 sequence (DNA): TGTGCCAGTAGTATCGACCAGGGAGGAGCTGAAGCTTTCTTT.

Ten or more counts support this clonotype. This chain joins TRBV6-5 and TRBJ1-3; tentatively, D is TRBD1 (6 bases). The V gene lost 6 bases and the J gene lost 4 bases, with 13 bases spanning the gap. Germline V gene sequence: CDR1 MNHEY, CDR2 SVGAGI. The CDR3 is 14 residues long. This CDR3 reads CASSTGSDGNTIYF. The CDR3 nucleotides are TGTGCCAGCAGCACAGGGTCAGACGGAAACACCATATATTTT.

A few counts support this clonotype. V gene TRBV4-2 combines with J gene TRBJ1-3, with D tentatively TRBD1 (6 bases). Between the trimmed V and J ends, which lost 3 bases and 4 bases, there was a span of 13 bases. In germline, CDR1 is LGHNA, CDR2 YNFKEQ. The CDR3 runs to 15 residues. CDR3 sequence (DNA): TGTGCCAGCAGCCACTTCAGGGGTACCGGAAACACCATATATTTT. As protein: CASSHFRGTGNTIYF.

This clonotype was recorded at least ten times. The chain carries TRBV28 and TRBJ2-7; no definite D call. Looked up from germline, CDR1 is MDHEN and CDR2 is SYDVKM. The V end lost 3 bases, the J end lost 8 bases, and 14 bases lay between the germline ends. The CDR3 is made up of 13 amino acids. CDR3 loop: CASSFPITTKQYF. The DNA for the CDR3 is TGTGCCAGCAGTTTCCCCATAACGACGAAGCAGTACTTC. Full variable domain (outside the CDR3, taken from reference TRBV28 and TRBJ2-7): DVKVTQSSRYLVKRTGEKVFLECVQDMDHENMFWYRQDPGLGLRLIYFSYDVKMKEKGDIPEGYSVSREKKERFSLILESASTNQTSMYLCASSFPITTKQYFGPGTRLTVT.

A few counts support this clonotype. The V gene is TRBV9, the J gene TRBJ2-2, with 8 positions matching TRBD2. CDR1 SGDLS and CDR2 YYNGEE come from the germline V gene. The length of the CDR3 is 15 residues. With V trimmed by 3 bases and J by 5 bases, 6 bases remained unmatched. The CDR3 DNA follows: TGTGCCAGCAGCGCGTTAGCGGGACATACCGGGGAGCTGTTTTTT. Protein: CASSALAGHTGELFF.

A remark on this clonotype: A read error may be the cause here, since a much bigger clone is one base away. The V call is TRBV11-1, the J call TRBJ2-7; D remains unclear. CDR3 size: 14 residues. In germline, CDR1 is SGHAT, CDR2 FQDESV (reference sequence). The V gene lost 3 bases and the J gene lost 5 bases, with 14 bases spanning the gap. The CDR3 nucleotides read TGTGCCAGCAGCTTTTGGGATGGCGTGAACGAGCAGTACTTC. As protein: CASSFWDGVNEQYF.

The V call is TRBV12-3 or TRBV12-4, the J call TRBJ2-7; D possibly corresponds to TRBD1 (6 bases). CDR3 length equals 15 residues. Deletions cut 3 bases from V and 2 bases from J, with 14 bases between. The CDR3 sequence: CASSFYRDIAYEQYF. CDR3 nucleotides: TGTGCCAGCAGTTTTTACCGGGACATCGCCTACGAGCAGTACTTC.

This clonotype was seen many times. The V and J genes are TRBV18 and TRBJ1-5, with D unclear. The CDR3 is 13 amino acids. Germline V CDR1 and CDR2: KGHSH, LQKENI. V lost 5 bases to trimming and J lost 7 bases, with 12 bases between them. The CDR3 DNA reads as TGTGCCAGCTCAGGTGGGGTAGTACAGCCCCAGCATTTT. It yields the protein CASSGGVVQPQHF.

This clonotype appeared many times. This chain links TRBV20-1 with TRBJ1-2; TRBD1 is a possible D gene (5 bases). Germline V gene lookup returns CDR1 DFQATT and CDR2 SNEGSKA (reference sequence). The ends were cut back, 5 bases at V and 5 bases at J, with 21 bases in the middle. The CDR3 length is 15 residues. In nucleotides, the CDR3 is TGCAGTGCTCTACCGGGACCGGCGACCCTTTATGGCTACACCTTC. Its protein product is CSALPGPATLYGYTF.

This clonotype was detected ten times or more. V usage is TRBV11-2 and J usage is TRBJ2-6; TRBD1 agrees at 12 bases. Per the germline V gene, CDR1 is SGHAT and CDR2 is FQNNGV. This CDR3 is built from 18 residues. Trimming took 1 base from V and 3 from J; bases not matched to a gene: 4. DNA of the CDR3: TGTGCCAGCAGCTTAGTCCGGGACAGGGGGCTTGGGGCCAACGTCCTGACTTTC. Protein: CASSLVRDRGLGANVLTF.